Below, 10 T cell receptor beta chains from the same sample are listed, as sequenced in a study of cytomegalovirus exposure and HLA in healthy donors. PCR employed 60 Vbeta and 13 Jbeta primers. TCRdb's copy holds only in-frame clones and misses some; the assay was immunoSEQ multiplex PCR. Of about 62,000 clones listed, 70% to 90% were seen once; the top ten hold around 1.5%. The sequencing input was PBMCs. These receptors all come from a man between 18 and 29 years old in good health and CMV-seronegative.

This clone has more than one count but fewer than ten. The J gene is TRBJ2-7, the V gene TRBV28, with D tentatively TRBD1 (5 bases). Germline V gives CDR1 MDHEN, CDR2 SYDVKM. The ends were cut back, 1 base at V and 3 bases at J, with 13 bases in the middle. The CDR3 extends over 15 amino acids. Here the CDR3 DNA reads TGTGCCAGCAGTTTATTATCCAGGGAAGGCTACGAGCAGTACTTC. This encodes CASSLLSREGYEQYF.

The rearrangement links TRBV10-3 to TRBJ1-2; TRBD1 matches at 8 bases. From germline, CDR1 is ENHRY and CDR2 SYGVKD. V shed 3 bases and J 3 bases; nucleotides not matched to a gene: 9. CDR3 length: 16 residues. CDR3 region: CAISELGQGGDYGYTF. The CDR3 region has the DNA TGTGCCATCAGTGAATTAGGACAGGGAGGGGACTATGGCTACACCTTC.

This chain joins TRBV7-9 and TRBJ1-6; D is ambiguous. The CDR3 is made up of 14 amino acids. Looked up from germline, CDR1 is SEHNR and CDR2 is FQNEAQ (reference sequence). Trimming removed 1 base from V and 9 bases from J, with 10 bases in between. The CDR3 DNA reads TGTGCCAGCAGCTTAGGGGTTGCGGGTTCACCCCTCCACTTT. Translation: CASSLGVAGSPLHF.

V gene TRBV5-6 combines with J gene TRBJ1-5; D might be TRBD1 (5 bases). V lost 3 bases to trimming and J lost 2 bases, with 9 bases between them. The CDR3 contains 14 residues. CDR1 is SGHDT, CDR2 YYEEEE, per germline. CDR3 sequence reads: CASSYRGGNQPQHF. CDR3 DNA sequence: TGTGCCAGCAGCTACCGGGGGGGCAATCAGCCCCAGCATTTT. Full variable domain (rest looked up from reference TRBV5-6 and TRBJ1-5): DAGVTQSPTHLIKTRGQQVTLRCSPKSGHDTVSWYQQALGQGPQFIFQYYEEEERQRGNFPDRFSGHQFPNYSSELNVNALLLGDSALYLCASSYRGGNQPQHFGDGTRLSIL.

The J gene is TRBJ1-4, the V gene TRBV6-5; D unresolved. The CDR3 has 15 residues. Germline V lookup: CDR1 MNHEY, CDR2 SVGAGI. Trimming left V 0 bases short and J 8 bases short, with 13 bases between. In DNA, the CDR3 is TGTGCCAGCAGTTACTCGAACGGGGTAGGGGAAAAACTGTTTTTT. It is translated as CASSYSNGVGEKLFF.

This chain uses TRBV6-5 with TRBJ1-4; the match to TRBD1 covers 7 bases. CDR3 size: 15 residues. CDR1 is MNHEY and CDR2 is SVGAGI in the germline V gene. V trimming: 8 bases; J trimming: 8 bases; junction bases outside the gene matches: 14. The CDR3 is CASARRGANPEKLFF. The CDR3 DNA is TGTGCCAGCGCGCGCAGGGGGGCCAATCCGGAAAAACTGTTTTTT.

This clone has just one count. The chain couples TRBV27 to TRBJ2-1; possible D gene TRBD2, 6 bases. Trimming took off 4 bases at V and 8 bases at J, with 6 bases between the two ends. Per germline, CDR1 MNHEY and CDR2 SMNVEV (reference sequence). The CDR3 is 11 residues long. CDR3 residues: CASSSGDEQFF. The DNA for the CDR3 is TGTGCCAGCAGTTCGGGGGATGAGCAGTTCTTC.

Only one count was recorded for this clone. The V and J genes are TRBV6-6 and TRBJ2-5; D call uncertain. Trimming removed 4 bases from V and 1 base from J, with 10 bases in between. Germline V gives CDR1 MNHNY, CDR2 SVGAGI (reference sequence). This CDR3 has 14 residues. The CDR3 nucleotides are TGTGCCAGCAGTTCCTTAAACAGCCAAGAGACCCAGTACTTC. It yields the protein CASSSLNSQETQYF.

V and J are TRBV5-1 and TRBJ2-1; 9 nucleotides agree with TRBD2. The CDR3 has 17 residues. Germline CDR1 SGHRS, CDR2 YFSETQ. V shed 3 bases, J shed 0 bases, and the junction held 7 bases outside the gene matches. CDR3 protein: CASSSTSGLSSYNEQFF. In DNA, the CDR3 is TGCGCCAGCAGCTCGACTAGCGGCCTAAGCTCCTACAATGAGCAGTTCTTC. Drawing the rest from reference TRBV5-1 and TRBJ2-1, the complete variable domain is KAGVTQTPRYLIKTRGQQVTLSCSPISGHRSVSWYQQTPGQGLQFLFEYFSETQRNKGNFPGRFSGRQFSNSRSEMNVSTLELGDSALYLCASSSTSGLSSYNEQFFGPGTRLTVL.

V and J are TRBV7-9 and TRBJ2-1, with 8 bases lining up with TRBD1. This CDR3 region has 15 residues. CDR1 SEHNR and CDR2 FQNEAQ come from the germline V gene (reference sequence). V lost 11 bases, J lost 3 bases, and 12 bases stayed unmatched. The CDR3 DNA reads TGTGCCTACTACCAAGACAGGGGCATCTACAATGAGCAGTTCTTC. It encodes CAYYQDRGIYNEQFF.